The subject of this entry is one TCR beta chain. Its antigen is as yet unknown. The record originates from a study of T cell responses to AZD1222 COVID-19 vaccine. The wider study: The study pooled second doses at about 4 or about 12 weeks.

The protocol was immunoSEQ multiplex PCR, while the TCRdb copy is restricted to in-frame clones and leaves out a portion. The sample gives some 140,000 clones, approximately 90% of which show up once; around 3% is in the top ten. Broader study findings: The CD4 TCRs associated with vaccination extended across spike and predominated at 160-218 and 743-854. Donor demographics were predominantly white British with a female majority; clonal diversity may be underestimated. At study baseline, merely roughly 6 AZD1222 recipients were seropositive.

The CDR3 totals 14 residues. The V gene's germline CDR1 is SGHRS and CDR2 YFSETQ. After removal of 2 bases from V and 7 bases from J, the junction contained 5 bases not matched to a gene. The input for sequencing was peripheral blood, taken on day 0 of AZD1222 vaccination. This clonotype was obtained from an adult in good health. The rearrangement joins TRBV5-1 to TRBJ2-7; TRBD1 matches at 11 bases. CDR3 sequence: CASSFGQGADEQYF. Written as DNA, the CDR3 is TGCGCCAGCAGCTTCGGACAGGGGGCAGATGAGCAGTACTTC. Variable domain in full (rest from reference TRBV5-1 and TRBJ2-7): KAGVTQTPRYLIKTRGQQVTLSCSPISGHRSVSWYQQTPGQGLQFLFEYFSETQRNKGNFPGRFSGRQFSNSRSEMNVSTLELGDSALYLCASSFGQGADEQYFGPGTRLTVT.